This T cell receptor beta chain derives from a study of blood T cell repertoires in COVID-19. The table came from immunoSEQ multiplex PCR; TCRdb's copy has only in-frame clones and leaves some out. The sample comprises 350,000 to 550,000 clones, over 75% of which are singletons, and roughly 1.1% rests with the top ten. Categorization into cohorts depended on clinical history that participants reported. Symptom resolution, clearance, or two negative PCRs marked donors in Cohort 3 as recovered. Sequenced material: PBMCs or T cells enriched from blood (not recorded which). The clonotype was recovered from a young man who had recovered from COVID-19.

CDR3 nucleotide sequence: TGTGCCATCAGTGAAGAAGTGGCCAATGAGCAGTTCTTC. Amino acid sequence: CAISEEVANEQFF. V gene TRBV10-3 combines with J gene TRBJ2-1; D remains unclear. Trimming took 3 bases from V and 6 from J, leaving 9 bases between them. The CDR3 has 13 residues. The germline gives CDR1 ENHRY, CDR2 SYGVKD.